Listed below are T cell receptor beta chains from one sample, sequenced in a study of T cell responses to AZD1222 COVID-19 vaccine. The table came from immunoSEQ multiplex PCR; TCRdb's copy has only in-frame clones and leaves some out. The sample lists approximately 28,000 clones; over 90% were seen once. This sample comprised peripheral blood, obtained on day 0 of AZD1222 vaccination. These receptors all stem from an adult in good health. Both conserved end residues are part of each CDR3. The D gene is left open where the match is weak. Some rows have no size entry. The others give once, few or many, or a class for an expanded clone.

CDR3nt	CDR3aa	v_gene	j_gene	d_gene	abundance
TGTGCCAGCAGTCCCCGACTAGCGGGATACGAGCAGTACTTC	CASSPRLAGYEQYF	TRBV27	TRBJ2-7	TRBD2	NA
TGTGCCAGCAGCTTAAGTGGGGATGGCTACACCTTC	CASSLSGDGYTF	TRBV7-2	TRBJ1-2	NA	NA
TGTGCCAGCAGCTTAGGGCGGTTGACTGCAACTAATGAAAAACTGTTTTTT	CASSLGRLTATNEKLFF	TRBV11-2	TRBJ1-4	NA	once
TGTGCCAGCAGTTTATTACAAGGAGACCCCTACGAGCAGTACTTC	CASSLLQGDPYEQYF	TRBV27	TRBJ2-7	NA	NA
TGTGCCAGCAGCTCACTTACTAAAAGCTCCTACAATGAGCAGTTCTTC	CASSSLTKSSYNEQFF	TRBV7-9	TRBJ2-1	NA	NA
TGTGCCAGCAGTTACCGTAGCGGGGGGGCAGGTGAGCAGTTCTTC	CASSYRSGGAGEQFF	TRBV6-5	TRBJ2-1	TRBD2	NA
TGTGCCAGCAGGGGGCTGGCTAGTGGCACTGAAGCTTTCTTT	CASRGLASGTEAFF	TRBV6-5	TRBJ1-1	NA	NA
TGTGCCAGCGAGGATCACCCTTACTCTGGAAACACCATATATTTT	CASEDHPYSGNTIYF	TRBV7-9	TRBJ1-3	NA	NA
TGCGCCAGCAGCCTACGTGACAGGGACTACGAGCAGTACTTC	CASSLRDRDYEQYF	TRBV5-1	TRBJ2-7	TRBD1	NA
TGTGCCAGCAGCTCCCAAGGGGGCCACGAGCAGTACTTC	CASSSQGGHEQYF	TRBV7-8	TRBJ2-7	TRBD1	NA
TGTGCCAGTAGTATAGAGTTTTCGAGGGGAATGAACACTGAAGCTTTCTTT	CASSIEFSRGMNTEAFF	TRBV19	TRBJ1-1	NA	NA
TGCGCCAGCAGCTTGGTCCTGGGTGCGGGAGTGTCCTACAATGAGCAGTTCTTC	CASSLVLGAGVSYNEQFF	TRBV5-1	TRBJ2-1	TRBD2	NA
TGCGCCAGCAGCCAAGATAGGGGGGACAGGGGGATTGATGGCTACACCTTC	CASSQDRGDRGIDGYTF	TRBV4-3	TRBJ1-2	TRBD1	NA
TGTGCCAGCAGGCCCGAAGGGGGTACAGGGCCTCATGGCTACACCTTC	CASRPEGGTGPHGYTF	TRBV3-1/TRBV3-2	TRBJ1-2	NA	NA
TGTGCCAGCAGTGAAAGGCAGCCAGAGAACACTGAAGCTTTCTTT	CASSERQPENTEAFF	TRBV6-1	TRBJ1-1	NA	NA
TGTGCCAGCAGCCAGGTATACTCCTACAATGAGCAGTTCTTC	CASSQVYSYNEQFF	TRBV5-5	TRBJ2-1	NA	NA
TGTGCCAGTAGTGTCAGGACTGGGTCCTGGGGCAATGAGCAGTTCTTC	CASSVRTGSWGNEQFF	TRBV19	TRBJ2-1	NA	NA
TGTGCCAGCAGTGAAGGCTTAGCAGTGGACACTGAAGCTTTCTTT	CASSEGLAVDTEAFF	TRBV6-1	TRBJ1-1	NA	NA
TGTGCCAGCAGTGACCGGGGGGGGAGCACAGATACGCAGTATTTT	CASSDRGGSTDTQYF	TRBV6-1	TRBJ2-3	TRBD2	NA
TGTGCCAGCAAGATAGCGCCCAACTCCTACAATGAGCAGTTCTTC	CASKIAPNSYNEQFF	TRBV6-5	TRBJ2-1	NA	NA
TGTGCCAGCAGCTCCCTAACAGGGTTCTATGGCTACACCTTC	CASSSLTGFYGYTF	TRBV7-2	TRBJ1-2	NA	NA
TGTGCCAGCAAAGGCAGTCTCTACAATGAGCAGTTCTTC	CASKGSLYNEQFF	TRBV2	TRBJ2-1	NA	NA
TGCGCCAGCAGTGAAGGACTAGCGACAGATACGCAGTATTTT	CASSEGLATDTQYF	TRBV10-2	TRBJ2-3	TRBD2	NA
TGTGCCAGCAGCTTCCCCGGGACCGCTAATGAAAAACTGTTTTTT	CASSFPGTANEKLFF	TRBV5-8	TRBJ1-4	NA	NA
TGCGCCAGCAGCCAAGATCTAGGCTCTGGGGCCAACGTCCTGACTTTC	CASSQDLGSGANVLTF	TRBV4-3	TRBJ2-6	NA	NA
TGCAGCGTTGCCCAGTGGCCCTTGACCTTCTTT	CSVAQWPLTFF	TRBV29-1	TRBJ1-1	NA	once
TGTGCCAGCTGTGAGGGGACTAGCGGGAGGGCCTGGGAGACCCAGTACTTC	CASCEGTSGRAWETQYF	TRBV2	TRBJ2-5	TRBD2	NA
TGTGCCAGCAGCCAAGAGGTCGGCCGGCACTATGGCTACACCTTC	CASSQEVGRHYGYTF	TRBV3-1/TRBV3-2	TRBJ1-2	NA	NA
TGTGCCATCAGTGAGTCGGCCGGTCAGCCCCAGCATTTT	CAISESAGQPQHF	TRBV10-3	TRBJ1-5	NA	NA
TGTGCCAGCAGTTTATCCCCGGGTGAGAACACTGAAGCTTTCTTT	CASSLSPGENTEAFF	TRBV6-5	TRBJ1-1	NA	NA
TGCGCCAGCGGTCCTCCCCCCGGATTGGGGCGTTCCCAATTCTCCTACGAGCAGTACTTC	CASGPPPGLGRSQFSYEQYF	TRBV5-1	TRBJ2-7	NA	NA
TGTGCCAGTAGTGTTTACAGGAGCAATCAGCCCCAGCATTTT	CASSVYRSNQPQHF	TRBV19	TRBJ1-5	NA	NA
TGCGCCAGCAGCTTGGTAAGCGGGTATCCCTACAATGAGCAGTTCTTC	CASSLVSGYPYNEQFF	TRBV5-1	TRBJ2-1	NA	NA
TGCAGCGTTAGGACAGGGGGCACAGATACGCAGTATTTT	CSVRTGGTDTQYF	TRBV29-1	TRBJ2-3	TRBD1	NA
TGTGCCAGCAGAACGATGTCTAGCGGGGTGGAGACCCAGTACTTC	CASRTMSSGVETQYF	TRBV27	TRBJ2-5	TRBD2	NA
TGTGCCAGCAGCTTAATGGGTGCGGGGGGGCCGTGGGATACGCAGTATTTT	CASSLMGAGGPWDTQYF	TRBV13	TRBJ2-3	TRBD2	once
TGTGCCTGGAATGCAGGGCGGAACACTGAAGCTTTCTTT	CAWNAGRNTEAFF	TRBV30	TRBJ1-1	NA	NA
TGTGCCTGGACCATTAGACAGGGGGCTAACTATGGCTACACCTTC	CAWTIRQGANYGYTF	TRBV30	TRBJ1-2	TRBD1	NA
TGTGCCAGCAGTCCCGGGACGAATTATGGCTACACCTTC	CASSPGTNYGYTF	TRBV2	TRBJ1-2	NA	NA
TGTGCCAGCAGCTTAGGGGCAGGATCCAATGAGCAGTTCTTC	CASSLGAGSNEQFF	TRBV7-2	TRBJ2-1	NA	NA
TGCAGCTCGAGACAGGGGGCGAGCTATGGCTACACCTTC	CSSRQGASYGYTF	TRBV29-1	TRBJ1-2	TRBD1	NA
TGTGCCAGCTCACCACCTGCAGGGTCTGAAGCTTTCTTT	CASSPPAGSEAFF	TRBV18	TRBJ1-1	NA	NA
TGTGCCAGCAGTCCCCGGGGGGGATTAGGCCAGCCCCAGCATTTT	CASSPRGGLGQPQHF	TRBV27	TRBJ1-5	NA	NA
TGTGCCAGCAGCTTCGTGGGGTATAGCAATCAGCCCCAGCATTTT	CASSFVGYSNQPQHF	TRBV13	TRBJ1-5	NA	NA
TGTGCCAGCAAGCAGGGGGACTACGAGCAGTACTTC	CASKQGDYEQYF	TRBV6-5	TRBJ2-7	TRBD1	once
TGCGCCAGCAGCCCGGACACACTGACTAGCGGGAGGGCGTGGAATGAGCAGTTCTTC	CASSPDTLTSGRAWNEQFF	TRBV5-1	TRBJ2-1	TRBD2	NA
TGTGCCAGCAGCCGACAGGGCAATCAGCCCCAGCATTTT	CASSRQGNQPQHF	TRBV6-5	TRBJ1-5	NA	NA
TGTGCCTGGAGTCCGCCCCGGGGGCCCTACGAGCAGTACTTC	CAWSPPRGPYEQYF	TRBV30	TRBJ2-7	NA	once
TGTGCCAGCAGCTCGGGACTAGCGGGGGGCTATACGCAGTATTTT	CASSSGLAGGYTQYF	TRBV5-4	TRBJ2-3	TRBD2	NA
TGTGCCAGCAGTGAGGGGTACTATGGCTACACCTTC	CASSEGYYGYTF	TRBV2	TRBJ1-2	NA	NA
TGTGCCAGCAGCCTTAGGGGGGATGGCTACACCTTC	CASSLRGDGYTF	TRBV9	TRBJ1-2	NA	once
TGTGCCAGTAGTATAACTCATAGCGGGAGCTCCTACGAGCAGTACTTC	CASSITHSGSSYEQYF	TRBV19	TRBJ2-7	TRBD2	NA
TGTGCCAGCAGCTTCCGGGACAGGGTCTACGAGCAGTACTTC	CASSFRDRVYEQYF	TRBV7-9	TRBJ2-7	TRBD1	NA
TGCGCCAGCAGCCCTTCTAGCGGGAGGGGAAATGAGCAGTTCTTC	CASSPSSGRGNEQFF	TRBV5-1	TRBJ2-1	TRBD2	NA